Listed here is a single T cell receptor beta chain. This sample is part of a study of T cells in Graves' hyperthyroidism and ophthalmopathy. Study in general: Prior to any treatment, at the point of initial diagnosis, peripheral blood was collected.

The source material, RNA transcripts, was used to amplify TCR beta CDR3 regions. Researchers ran a first-round RT-PCR on the TCR CDR3 using the HTBI primer set. MiXCR was run by TCRdb on the multiplex PCR reads, yielding one entry per CDR3 protein. The table has a few hundred thousand distinct CDR3 sequences, approximately 16% seen once. Trimming pared 5 bases from V and 1 base from J, leaving 5 bases between. The length of the CDR3 is 13 residues. The chain is built from TRBV12-3 or TRBV12-4 and TRBJ2-2; D is unclear. The clonotype was recovered from a woman aged 25 to 39 with Graves' ophthalmopathy. What was sequenced was blood. The CDR3 DNA reads as TGTGCCAGCAGTGTCTTGAACACCGGGGAGCTGTTTTTT. Protein sequence: CASSVLNTGELFF.